This T cell receptor beta chain is from a study of response to subunit inactivated influenza vaccine. TCRdb re-derived calls from the RT-PCR reads in MiXCR, one entry per CDR3 protein. The sample lists hundreds of thousands of distinct CDR3 sequences, over 10% occurring once. This clonotype was detected many times. The TCR comes from a man in his forties or fifties who received an inactivated influenza vaccine. Sample: PBMCs from blood, taken more than 35 days after vaccination.

CDR3 bases: TGTGCCAGCAGTTTATTGGCAAGCTCCTATAATTCACCCCTCCACTTT. It is translated as CASSLLASSYNSPLHF. The chain uses TRBV12-3 or TRBV12-4 and TRBJ1-6; D ambiguous. CDR3 size: 16 residues. Trimming took 2 bases from V and 0 from J, leaving 8 bases between them.